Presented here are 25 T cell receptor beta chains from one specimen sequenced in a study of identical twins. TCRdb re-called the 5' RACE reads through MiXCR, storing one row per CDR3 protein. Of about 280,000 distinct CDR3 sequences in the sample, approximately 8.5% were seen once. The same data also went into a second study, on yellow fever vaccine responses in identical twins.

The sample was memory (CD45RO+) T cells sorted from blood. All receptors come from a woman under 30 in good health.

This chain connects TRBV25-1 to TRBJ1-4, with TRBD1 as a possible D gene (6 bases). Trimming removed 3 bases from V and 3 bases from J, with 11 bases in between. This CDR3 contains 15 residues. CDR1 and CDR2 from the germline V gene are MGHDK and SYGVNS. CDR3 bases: TGTGCCAGCAGTGACACAGGGCCTTCTAATGAAAAACTGTTTTTT. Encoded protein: CASSDTGPSNEKLFF.

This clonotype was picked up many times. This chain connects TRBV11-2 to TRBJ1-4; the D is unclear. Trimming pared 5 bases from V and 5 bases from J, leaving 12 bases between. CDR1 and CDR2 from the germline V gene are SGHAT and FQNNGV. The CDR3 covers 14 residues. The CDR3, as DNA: TGTGCCAGCAGCCCTCCCACTGGGAATGAAAAACTGTTTTTT. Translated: CASSPPTGNEKLFF. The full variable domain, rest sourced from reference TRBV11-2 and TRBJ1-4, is EAGVAQSPRYKIIEKRQSVAFWCNPISGHATLYWYQQILGQGPKLLIQFQNNGVVDDSQLPKDRFSAERLKGVDSTLKIQPAKLEDSAVYLCASSPPTGNEKLFFGSGTQLSVL.

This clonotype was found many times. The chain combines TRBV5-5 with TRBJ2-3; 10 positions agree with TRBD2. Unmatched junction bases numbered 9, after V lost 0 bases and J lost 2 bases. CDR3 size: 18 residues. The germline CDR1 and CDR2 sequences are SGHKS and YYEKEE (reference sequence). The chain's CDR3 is CASSLGVASGGFTDTQYF. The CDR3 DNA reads TGTGCCAGCAGCTTGGGGGTCGCTAGCGGGGGATTCACAGATACGCAGTATTTT. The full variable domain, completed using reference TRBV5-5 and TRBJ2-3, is DAGVTQSPTHLIKTRGQQVTLRCSPISGHKSVSWYQQVLGQGPQFIFQYYEKEERGRGNFPDRFSARQFPNYSSELNVNALLLGDSALYLCASSLGVASGGFTDTQYFGPGTRLTVL.

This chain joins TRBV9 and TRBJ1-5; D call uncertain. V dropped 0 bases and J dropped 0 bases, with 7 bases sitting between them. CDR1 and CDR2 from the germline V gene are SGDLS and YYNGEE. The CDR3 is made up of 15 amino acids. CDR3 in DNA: TGTGCCAGCAGCGTAGGACAAGATAGCAATCAGCCCCAGCATTTT. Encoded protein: CASSVGQDSNQPQHF.

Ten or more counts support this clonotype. CDR3 region: CASSTYTGELFF. The CDR3 nucleotides are TGTGCCAGCAGTACTTACACCGGGGAGCTGTTTTTT. This sequence joins TRBV12-3 or TRBV12-4 and TRBJ2-2; no clear D gene. V gave up 5 bases and J gave up 3 bases, with 4 bases separating them. The CDR3 totals 12 residues.

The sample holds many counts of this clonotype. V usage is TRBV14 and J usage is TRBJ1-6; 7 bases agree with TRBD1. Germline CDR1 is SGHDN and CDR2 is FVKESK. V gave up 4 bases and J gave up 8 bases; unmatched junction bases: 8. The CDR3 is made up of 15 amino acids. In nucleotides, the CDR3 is TGTGCCAGCAGCCCGCGGAGACAGGGTGATTCACCCCTCCACTTT. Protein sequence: CASSPRRQGDSPLHF.

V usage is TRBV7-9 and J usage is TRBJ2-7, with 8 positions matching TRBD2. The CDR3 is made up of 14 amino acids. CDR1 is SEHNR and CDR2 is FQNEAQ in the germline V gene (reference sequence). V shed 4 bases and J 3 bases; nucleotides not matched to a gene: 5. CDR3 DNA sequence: TGTGCCAGCAGCTCCCAGCGGGGGAACTACGAGCAGTACTTC. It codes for CASSSQRGNYEQYF.

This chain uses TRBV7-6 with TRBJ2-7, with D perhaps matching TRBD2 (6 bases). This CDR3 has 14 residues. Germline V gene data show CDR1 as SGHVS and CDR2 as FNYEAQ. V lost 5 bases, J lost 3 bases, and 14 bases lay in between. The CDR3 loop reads CASSKDPGDYEQYF. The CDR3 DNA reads TGTGCCAGCAGCAAAGACCCGGGGGACTACGAGCAGTACTTC.

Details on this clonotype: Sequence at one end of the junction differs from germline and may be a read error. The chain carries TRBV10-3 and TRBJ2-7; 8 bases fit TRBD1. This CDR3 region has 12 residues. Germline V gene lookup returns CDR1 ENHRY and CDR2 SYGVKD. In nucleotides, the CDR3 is TGTGCCATCCAAGACAGGGGCTACAAGCAGTACTTC. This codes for CAIQDRGYKQYF.

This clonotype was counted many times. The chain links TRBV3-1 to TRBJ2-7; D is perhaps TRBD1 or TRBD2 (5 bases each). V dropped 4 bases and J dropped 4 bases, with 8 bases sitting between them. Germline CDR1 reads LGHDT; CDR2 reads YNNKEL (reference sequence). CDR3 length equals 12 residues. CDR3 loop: CASSPGPYEQYF. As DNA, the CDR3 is TGTGCCAGCAGCCCGGGACCATACGAGCAGTACTTC.

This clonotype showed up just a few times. CDR3 protein: CASSPRQGASEQFF. Written as DNA, the CDR3 is TGTGCCAGCTCACCAAGGCAGGGGGCTAGTGAGCAGTTCTTC. The rearrangement uses TRBV18 and TRBJ2-1; 8 bases are a match to TRBD1. The germline V gene encodes CDR1 KGHSH and CDR2 LQKENI. The length of the CDR3 is 14 residues. V gave up 2 bases and J gave up 9 bases; unmatched junction bases: 6.

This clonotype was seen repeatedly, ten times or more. In nucleotides, the CDR3 is TGTGCCAGCAGTTACCAGGGACGCGACTCCGGGGAGCTGTTTTTT. Translated, it gives CASSYQGRDSGELFF. This chain connects TRBV6-5 to TRBJ2-2; D may match TRBD1 or TRBD2 (5 bases each). Per germline, CDR1 MNHEY and CDR2 SVGAGI. The CDR3 has 15 residues. V shed 2 bases and J shed 6 bases, with 13 bases lying between them.

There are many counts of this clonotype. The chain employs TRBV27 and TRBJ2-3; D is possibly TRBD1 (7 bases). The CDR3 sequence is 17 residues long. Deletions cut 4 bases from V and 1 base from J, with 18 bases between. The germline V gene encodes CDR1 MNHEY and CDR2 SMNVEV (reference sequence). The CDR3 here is CASSSRGYGTGTDTQYF. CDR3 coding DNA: TGTGCCAGCAGTTCCCGGGGGTATGGGACAGGCACAGATACGCAGTATTTT.

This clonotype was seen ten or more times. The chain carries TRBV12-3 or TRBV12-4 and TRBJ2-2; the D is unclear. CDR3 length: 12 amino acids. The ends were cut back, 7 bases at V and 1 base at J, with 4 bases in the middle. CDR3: CASTMNTGELFF. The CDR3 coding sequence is TGTGCCAGCACCATGAACACCGGGGAGCTGTTTTTT.

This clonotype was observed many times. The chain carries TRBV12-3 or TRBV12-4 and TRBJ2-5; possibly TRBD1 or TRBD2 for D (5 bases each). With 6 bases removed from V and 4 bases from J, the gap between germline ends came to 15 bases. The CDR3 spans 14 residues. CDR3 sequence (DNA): TGTGCCAGCAGCCGGGACCCAAAAGGAGAGACCCAGTACTTC. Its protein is CASSRDPKGETQYF.

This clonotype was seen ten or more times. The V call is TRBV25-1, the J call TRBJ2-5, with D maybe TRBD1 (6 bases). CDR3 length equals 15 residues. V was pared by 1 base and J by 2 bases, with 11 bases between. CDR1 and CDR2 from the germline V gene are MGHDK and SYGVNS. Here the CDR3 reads CASSESDRLQETQYF. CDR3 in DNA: TGTGCCAGCAGTGAATCAGACAGGCTGCAAGAGACCCAGTACTTC.

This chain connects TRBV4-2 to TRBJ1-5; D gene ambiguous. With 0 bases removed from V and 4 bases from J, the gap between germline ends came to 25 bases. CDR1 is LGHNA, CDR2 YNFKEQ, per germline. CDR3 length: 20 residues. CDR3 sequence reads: CASSQDSCMAGGINNQPQHF. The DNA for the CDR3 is TGTGCCAGCAGCCAAGATTCTTGTATGGCGGGTGGAATAAATAATCAGCCCCAGCATTTT.

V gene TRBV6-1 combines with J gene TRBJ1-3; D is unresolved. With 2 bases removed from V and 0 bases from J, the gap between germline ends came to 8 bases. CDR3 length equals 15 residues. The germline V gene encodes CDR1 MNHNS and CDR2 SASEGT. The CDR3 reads CASSENPGSGNTIYF. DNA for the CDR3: TGTGCCAGCAGTGAAAACCCGGGCTCTGGAAACACCATATATTTT.

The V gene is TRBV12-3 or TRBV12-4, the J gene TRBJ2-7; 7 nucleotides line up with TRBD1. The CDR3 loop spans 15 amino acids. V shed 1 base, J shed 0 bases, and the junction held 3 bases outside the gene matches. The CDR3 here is CASSLGTGASYEQYF. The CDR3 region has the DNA TGTGCCAGCAGTTTAGGCACAGGGGCCTCCTACGAGCAGTACTTC.

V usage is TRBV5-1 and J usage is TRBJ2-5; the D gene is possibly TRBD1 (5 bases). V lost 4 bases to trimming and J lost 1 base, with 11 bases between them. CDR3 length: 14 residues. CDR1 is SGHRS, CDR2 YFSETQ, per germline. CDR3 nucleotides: TGCGCCAGCAGCACCGGACAACCCCAAGAGACCCAGTACTTC. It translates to CASSTGQPQETQYF.

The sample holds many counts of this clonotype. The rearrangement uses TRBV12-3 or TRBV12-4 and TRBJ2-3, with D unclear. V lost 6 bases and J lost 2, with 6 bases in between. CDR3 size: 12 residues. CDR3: CASRRLTDTQYF. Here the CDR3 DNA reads TGTGCCAGCAGAAGACTCACAGATACGCAGTATTTT.

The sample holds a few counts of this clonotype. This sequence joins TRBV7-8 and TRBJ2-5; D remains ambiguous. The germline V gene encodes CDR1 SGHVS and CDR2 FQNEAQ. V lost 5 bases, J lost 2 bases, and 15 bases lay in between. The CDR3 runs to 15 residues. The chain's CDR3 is CASSPALGRQETQYF. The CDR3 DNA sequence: TGTGCCAGCAGCCCGGCCCTAGGAAGACAAGAGACCCAGTACTTC.

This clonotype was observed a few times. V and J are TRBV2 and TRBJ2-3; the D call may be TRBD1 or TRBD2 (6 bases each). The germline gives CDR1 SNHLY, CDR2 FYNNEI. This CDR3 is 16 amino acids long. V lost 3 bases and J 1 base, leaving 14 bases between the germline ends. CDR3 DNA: TGTGCCAGCAGTGACGAGGGGGGACTCGGCACAGATACGCAGTATTTT. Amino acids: CASSDEGGLGTDTQYF.

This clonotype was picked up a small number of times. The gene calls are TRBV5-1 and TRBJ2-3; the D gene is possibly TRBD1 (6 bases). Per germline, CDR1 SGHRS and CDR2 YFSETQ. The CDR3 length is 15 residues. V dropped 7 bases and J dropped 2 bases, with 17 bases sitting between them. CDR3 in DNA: TGCGCCAGCCGGATTTCGGGACAAGACACAGATACGCAGTATTTT. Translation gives CASRISGQDTDTQYF.

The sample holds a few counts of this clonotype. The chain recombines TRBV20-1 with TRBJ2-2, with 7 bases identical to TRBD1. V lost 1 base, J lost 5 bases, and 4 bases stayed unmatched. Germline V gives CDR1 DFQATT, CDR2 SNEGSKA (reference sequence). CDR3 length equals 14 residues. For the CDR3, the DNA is TGCAGTGCTAGAGTCACAGGGGCGACCGGGGAGCTGTTTTTT. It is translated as CSARVTGATGELFF.